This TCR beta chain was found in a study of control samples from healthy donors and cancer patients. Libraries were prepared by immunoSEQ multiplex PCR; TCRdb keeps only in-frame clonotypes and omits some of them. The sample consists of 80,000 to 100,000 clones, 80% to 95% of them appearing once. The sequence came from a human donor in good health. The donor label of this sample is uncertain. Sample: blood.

The CDR3 reads CASSANSGEKLFF. The DNA of the CDR3 is TGTGCCAGCAGCGCAAACAGTGGTGAAAAACTGTTTTTT. The chain carries TRBV11-2 and TRBJ1-4; D is uncertain. This CDR3 contains 13 residues. Germline CDR1 and CDR2: SGHAT and FQNNGV. The V end lost 5 bases, the J end lost 7 bases, and 11 bases lay between the germline ends.